This T cell receptor beta chain was recorded in a study of cytomegalovirus exposure and HLA in healthy donors (dated by TCRdb to about 2017). With regard to the full study: In an earlier analysis of around 540 of the donors, roughly 300 Gb of sequence data and 90 million to 130 million unique TCR beta sequences from roughly 190 million T cells were reported. The later analysis used no new phenotypic data to find candidate immune exposures, relying instead on TCR beta sequences and their occurrence across donors. The aim of the study was to test whether cataloging public T cell receptors could identify signatures of past pathogen exposure. A later analysis re-analyzed previously published TCR beta repertoires from roughly 630 donors and added high-resolution HLA genotyping to study TCR occurrence patterns. Donor age, sex, ethnicity and CMV serostatus were collected together with the repertoire data. To decide whether each TCR beta V gene segment behaved as functional or pseudogenic, an earlier analysis of 587 of the donors relied on high-throughput TCR beta sequencing. Of the 350 to 450 genotyped donors, 65% to 90% were placed in the genetic ancestry cluster associated with self-reported Caucasian donors. An early release covering about 600 HLA-typed donors comprised about 290 gigabases of sequencing data and approximately 80 million unique TCR sequences. Every discovery cohort repertoire had been produced on one sequencing platform. Along with the roughly 670-subject first cohort, a separate validation cohort of about 110 different subjects was used. Among around 400 genotyped donors of the cohort, an average of approximately 200,000 unique TCR beta nucleotide sequences was sequenced per donor, of which roughly 17% were non-productive. The study combined high-throughput TCR immunosequencing, statistical association of individual TCRs with disease status, and machine learning to predict cytomegalovirus infection status. Class I and class II HLA loci were covered by the typing at four-digit resolution. Typing coverage varied by locus: roughly 629-630 donors for A, B, C, DRB1 and DQB1; about 520 for DQA1; some 610 for DPA1; 450 to 480 for DPB1. Genome-wide SNP genotypes for about 65% of the roughly 700 donors were used in a later genetic analysis, which treated that subset as a discovery cohort. Five DR-DQ haplotypes were handled as single units for association and clustering because linkage in the cohort was strong. The study profiled the T cell repertoires of around 700 subjects by immunosequencing and related them to cytomegalovirus serostatus.

In total, 630 or so healthy bone marrow donors made up the cohort. All cohort members were sampled while nominally healthy, although unrecorded immune exposures were likely present. The donor was CMV seropositive and was included in the group of 289 seropositive cohort members. Every donor gave a peripheral blood sample, and the peripheral blood mononuclear cells from that sample were used for TCR beta sequencing. Genomic DNA extraction from the blood cell samples was performed with the Qiagen DNeasy Blood Extraction Kit. About this clone itself: Its antigen target is currently unknown. It has no much larger one-base neighbor in the sample; base qualities were not kept.

Receptors were amplified or captured by the immunoSEQ multiplex PCR assay. A mixture of 60 forward primers for TCR Vbeta segments and 13 reverse primers for TCR Jbeta segments was used in the multiplex PCR. Amplification of the CDR3 region of rearranged TCR beta genes was performed with a multiplex PCR assay on genomic DNA. The amplified TCR beta libraries were sequenced on the Illumina HiSeq System as 87-base-pair reads. On the authors' methods: A later analysis tallied 80 million to 95 million unique TCR beta chains across the 666 repertoires, and approximately 12 million of those chains were shared by two or more donors. A nearest-neighbor algorithm error-corrected the raw reads and collapsed the reads into unique sequences, merging closely related sequences to remove PCR and sequencing errors. V, D and J gene segments were assigned by aligning CDR3 sequences to IMGT reference sequences. Each retained sequence needed at least a six-nucleotide match to both a V gene segment and a J gene segment. A rearrangement counted as productive if the CDR3 had no stop codons and remained in frame with V and J, and every other rearrangement counted as non-productive. Following IMGT convention, CDR3 was defined as the stretch from the second conserved V-encoded cysteine to the conserved J-encoded phenylalanine. The earlier analysis of a few hundred of the donors excluded any sequence lacking an unambiguous match to a single V gene segment. An earlier analysis of fewer than 650 of the donors classified V segments as functional when productive rearrangements were above 56.7% and as segregating when the standard deviation between donors was above 5%. A statistical classification framework was developed to diagnose cytomegalovirus status using the catalog of TCR beta chain sequences. In a later analysis, V and J genes were assigned by comparing TCR nucleotide sequences against IMGT/GENE-DB human TR gene sequences. The TCRdist pipeline was used in a later analysis to assign CDR3 sequences and most-parsimonious VDJ recombination scenarios. In a later analysis, each TCR beta chain was defined by its CDR3 amino acid sequence together with its V-gene family, and reads lacking a unique V-gene family were excluded. In a later analysis, 450 to 600 highly shared, low-generation-probability nucleotide sequences were removed to address suspected cross-contamination and a sequencing artifact. A later analysis calculated a clonal expansion index for each public chain from normalized within-repertoire ranks of inferred template counts. Generation probabilities in a later analysis came from a VDJ recombination model fitted to out-of-frame rearrangements, and those results were checked against IGoR. In a later analysis, TCR-TCR, TCR-HLA and TCR-CMV co-occurrence was scored with hypergeometric tests, and a repertoire-size bias correction was applied to TCR pairs. In a later analysis, false discovery rates were estimated by permuting HLA or CMV assignments 20 times. A later analysis grouped co-occurring TCRs with DBSCAN, adding TCRdist sequence similarity when clustering within HLA-allele-positive subsets. Repertoires with fewer than 30,000 or more than 120,000 public chains, plus five repertoires with anomalous nucleotide sharing, were excluded from co-occurrence clustering. Drawn from immuneACCESS, this table holds only the in-frame rearrangements with V and J called that TCRdb kept. Clones are partly lost; checked studies trace under half to an unresolved V gene and leave the rest unexplained. V and J calls and clone size follow that table, whereas D and trimming were derived from the DNA. Here the sample has tens of thousands of clones; about two thirds occur a single time. The biggest ten clones account for 15% to 20% of the sample.

The research as a whole found: Because HLA typing was missing for some donors at each locus, association tests included only the typed subset. At a false discovery rate of 0.05, a later analysis linked 16,000 or so TCR beta sequences to specific HLA alleles. In a later analysis, TCR association rates were found to vary across HLA loci, with the most associated TCRs seen for DRB1 alleles and the fewest for HLA-C alleles. A cluster of highly shared sequence variants was judged likely to be a technical artifact of the sequencing pipeline. Broadly in line with IMGT annotations, most TCR beta V segments showed up in productive rearrangements about 87% or about 30% of the time in an earlier analysis of approximately 640 of the donors. According to a later analysis, parvovirus B19, influenza, CMV and Epstein-Barr virus appeared linked to several top co-occurrence clusters. Most TCR sequences were seen in very few donors, while some public TCRs were found in many individuals. The earlier analysis of approximately 540 of the donors excluded over 15 rarely observed V segments, including chromosome 9 orphons, because counts were too low. A later analysis found that HLA-associated TCR beta chains were more clonally expanded and had lower generation probabilities than equally common non-associated chains. According to a later genetic analysis, donors in an Asian-associated ancestry cluster had fewer N-insertions in productive TCRs than the approximately 670-donor mean. Correlated functional status among segregating V segments might reflect linkage disequilibrium, but an unknown experimental factor could not be ruled out. A few of the identified cytomegalovirus-associated TCR beta chains were confirmed in vitro to be specific for cytomegalovirus antigens. Strong co-occurrence of HLA alleles, especially DR and DQ, made assigning TCR associations to individual alleles difficult. According to the authors, the approach could potentially be generalized to other disease states and immunological phenotypes. Immune exposure information for the cohort was limited to CMV serostatus. In the study, about 150 TCR beta chains were listed as associated with cytomegalovirus. Roughly uniform sequencing depth across donors was assumed in presence/absence analyses, although this assumption may not hold. In a later genetic analysis, a missense DCLRE1C variant was associated with V-gene and J-gene trimming of TCR beta chains, and the association was replicated in an independent cohort. This cohort had only TCR beta chains sequenced, and the lack of alpha or paired-chain data limited which features could be detected. Cytomegalovirus status was reported to be diagnosed by the classifier with high specificity and sensitivity in both the original and validation cohorts. A further reported finding was that TCR beta sequences accurately predicted the HLA-A and HLA-B alleles for most subjects in the first cohort. Some IMGT-functional V segments, including TRBV6-2 and TRBV6-3, could not be told apart with the 87-base-pair reads, so those segments were excluded. According to a later analysis, most CMV-associated TCR beta chains appeared to be HLA-restricted, and the HLA associations seemed to be driven largely by CMV exposure.

V ends up 0 bases short and J 9 bases short, with an unmatched junction base count of 14. The CDR3, cysteine through phenylalanine, is 17 amino acids long. Only the CDR3 DNA stays, 51 bases, in frame from base 1. The germline V gene yields LGHNA for CDR1 and YSLEER for CDR2. Sequencing was carried out using PBMCs. The rearranged segments are TRBV4-3 and TRBJ1-5, and 7 junctional nucleotides match TRBD1. The receptor was isolated from an older woman in good health and CMV-seropositive. The DNA reads TGCGCCAGCAGCCAAGAACACGGTAACAGGGGCCCCCTGCCCCAGCATTTT. Its product reads: CASSQEHGNRGPLPQHF.